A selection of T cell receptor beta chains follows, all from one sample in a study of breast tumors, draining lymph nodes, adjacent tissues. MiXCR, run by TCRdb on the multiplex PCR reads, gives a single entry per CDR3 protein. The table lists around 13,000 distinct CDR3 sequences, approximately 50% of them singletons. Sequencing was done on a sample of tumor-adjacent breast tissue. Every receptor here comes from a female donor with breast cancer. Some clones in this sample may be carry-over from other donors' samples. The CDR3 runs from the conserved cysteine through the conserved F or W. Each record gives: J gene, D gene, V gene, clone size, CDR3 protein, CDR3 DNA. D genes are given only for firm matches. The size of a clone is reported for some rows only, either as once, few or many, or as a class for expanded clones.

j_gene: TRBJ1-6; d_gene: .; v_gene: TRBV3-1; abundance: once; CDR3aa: CASSQLTGYNSPLHF; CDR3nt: TGTGCCAGCAGCCAACTTACAGGCTATAATTCACCCCTCCACTTT
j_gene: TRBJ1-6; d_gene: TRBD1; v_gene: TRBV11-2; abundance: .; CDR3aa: CASSLVTGVYNSPLHF; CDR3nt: TGTGCCAGCAGCTTAGTGACAGGGGTCTATAATTCACCCCTCCACTTT
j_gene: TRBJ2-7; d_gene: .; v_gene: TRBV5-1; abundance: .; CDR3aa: CASSAGTVYEQYF; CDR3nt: TGCGCCAGCAGCGCCGGGACGGTCTACGAGCAGTACTTC
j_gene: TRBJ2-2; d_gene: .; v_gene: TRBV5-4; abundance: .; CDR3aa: CASSLGGATGELFF; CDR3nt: TGTGCCAGCAGCCTCGGTGGGGCCACCGGGGAGCTGTTTTTT
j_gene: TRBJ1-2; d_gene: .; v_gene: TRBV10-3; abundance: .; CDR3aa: CAISEQGGYGYTF; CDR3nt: TGTGCCATCAGTGAACAGGGAGGGTATGGCTACACCTTC
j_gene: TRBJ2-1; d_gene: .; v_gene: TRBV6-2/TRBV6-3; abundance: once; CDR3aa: CASTKGGSSYNEQFF; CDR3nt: TGTGCCAGCACCAAAGGGGGGAGCTCCTACAATGAGCAGTTCTTC
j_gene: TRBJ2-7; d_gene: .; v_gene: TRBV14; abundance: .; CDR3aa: CASSQEGGYGEQYF; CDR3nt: TGTGCCAGCAGCCAAGAGGGGGGCTACGGGGAGCAGTACTTC
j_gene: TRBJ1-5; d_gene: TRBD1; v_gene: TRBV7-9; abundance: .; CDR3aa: CASSPGTGAGNQPQHF; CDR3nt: TGTGCCAGCAGCCCCGGGACAGGGGCTGGCAATCAGCCCCAGCATTTT
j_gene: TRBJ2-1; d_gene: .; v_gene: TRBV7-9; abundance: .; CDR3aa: CASSPSSRSYNEQFF; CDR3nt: TGTGCCAGCAGCCCTTCTAGCCGCTCCTACAATGAGCAGTTCTTC
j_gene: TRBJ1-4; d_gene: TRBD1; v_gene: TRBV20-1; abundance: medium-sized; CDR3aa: CSVDRDEKLFF; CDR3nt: TGCAGCGTCGACAGGGATGAAAAACTGTTTTTT
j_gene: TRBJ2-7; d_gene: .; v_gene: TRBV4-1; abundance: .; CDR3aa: CASSQDWPGYEQYF; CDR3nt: TGCGCCAGCAGCCAAGATTGGCCGGGCTACGAGCAGTACTTC
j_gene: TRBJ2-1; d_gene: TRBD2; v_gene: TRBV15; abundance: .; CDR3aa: CATSRDDGGLAVNEQFF; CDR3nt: TGTGCCACCAGCAGAGACGATGGGGGACTAGCGGTCAATGAGCAGTTCTTC
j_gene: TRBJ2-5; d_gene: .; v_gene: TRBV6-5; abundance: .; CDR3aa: CASSHTTGSGETQCF; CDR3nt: TGTGCCAGCAGTCACACGACAGGTTCCGGAGAGACCCAGTGCTTC
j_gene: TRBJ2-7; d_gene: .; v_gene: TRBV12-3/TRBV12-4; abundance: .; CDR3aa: CASSFGSSSEQYF; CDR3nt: TGTGCCAGCAGTTTCGGGTCGTCGAGCGAGCAGTACTTC
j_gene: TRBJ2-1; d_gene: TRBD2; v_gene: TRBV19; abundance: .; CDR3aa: CASSPGLAGAYNEQFF; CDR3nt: TGTGCCAGTAGTCCGGGACTAGCGGGAGCCTACAATGAGCAGTTCTTC
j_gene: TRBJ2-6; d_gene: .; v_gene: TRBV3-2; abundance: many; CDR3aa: CASSQQIRGSGANVLTF; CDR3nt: TGTGCCAGCAGCCAACAAATAAGAGGCTCTGGGGCCAACGTCCTGACTTTC
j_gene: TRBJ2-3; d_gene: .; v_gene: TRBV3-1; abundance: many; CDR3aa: CASSPISQGLSTDTQYF; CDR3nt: TGTGCCAGCAGCCCCATCTCGCAGGGCTTGTCCACAGATACGCAGTATTTT
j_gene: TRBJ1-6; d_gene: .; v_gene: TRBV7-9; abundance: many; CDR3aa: CASSAARGGGGSPLHF; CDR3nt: TGTGCCAGCAGCGCCGCCCGCGGGGGGGGGGGGTCACCCCTCCACTTT
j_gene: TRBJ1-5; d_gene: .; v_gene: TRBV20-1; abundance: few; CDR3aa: CSASYGTNQPQHF; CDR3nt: TGCAGTGCTAGTTATGGTACGAATCAGCCCCAGCATTTT
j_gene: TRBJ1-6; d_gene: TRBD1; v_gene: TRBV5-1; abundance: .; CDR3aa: CASSPTGAGSPLHF; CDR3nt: TGCGCCAGCAGCCCGACAGGGGCGGGTTCACCCCTCCACTTT
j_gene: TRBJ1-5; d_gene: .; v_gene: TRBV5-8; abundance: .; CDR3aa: CASSWDLTGINQPQHF; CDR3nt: TGTGCCAGCAGCTGGGATCTGACAGGCATCAATCAGCCCCAGCATTTT
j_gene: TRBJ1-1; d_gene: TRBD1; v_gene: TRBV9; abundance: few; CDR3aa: CASSQGQGALGTEAFF; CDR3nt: TGTGCCAGCAGCCAGGGACAGGGGGCTCTCGGCACTGAAGCTTTCTTT
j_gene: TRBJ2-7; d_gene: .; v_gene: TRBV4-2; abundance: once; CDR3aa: CASAPGPLYEQYF; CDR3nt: TGTGCCAGTGCCCCCGGACCCCTATACGAGCAGTACTTC
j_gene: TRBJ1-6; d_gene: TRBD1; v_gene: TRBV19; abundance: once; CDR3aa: CASSKSGQGYSPLHF; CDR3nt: TGTGCCAGTAGTAAATCGGGACAGGGTTATTCACCCCTCCACTTT
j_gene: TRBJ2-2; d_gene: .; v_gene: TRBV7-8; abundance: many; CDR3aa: CASSLVRRENTGELFF; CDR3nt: TGTGCCAGCAGCTTAGTCCGCAGGGAGAACACCGGGGAGCTGTTTTTT
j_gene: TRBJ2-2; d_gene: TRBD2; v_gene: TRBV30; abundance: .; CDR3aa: CAWTLSRTSGITGELFF; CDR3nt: TGTGCCTGGACCCTATCCCGGACTAGCGGGATCACCGGGGAGCTGTTTTTT
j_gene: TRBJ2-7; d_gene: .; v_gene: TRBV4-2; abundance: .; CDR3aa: CASSQLDTGSYEQYF; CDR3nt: TGTGCCAGCAGCCAACTGGACACCGGATCCTACGAGCAGTACTTC
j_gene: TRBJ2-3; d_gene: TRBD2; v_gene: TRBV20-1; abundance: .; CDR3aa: CSAHRTSADTQYF; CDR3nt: TGCAGTGCTCACCGGACTAGCGCAGATACGCAGTATTTT
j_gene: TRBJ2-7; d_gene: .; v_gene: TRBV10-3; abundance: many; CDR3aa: CAISPGTSTYEQYF; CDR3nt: TGTGCCATCTCCCCTGGGACCTCTACCTACGAGCAGTACTTC
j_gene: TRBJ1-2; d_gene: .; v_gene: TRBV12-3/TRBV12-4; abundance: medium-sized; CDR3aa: CASSLWGNYGYTF; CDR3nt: TGTGCCAGCAGTTTATGGGGTAACTATGGCTACACCTTC
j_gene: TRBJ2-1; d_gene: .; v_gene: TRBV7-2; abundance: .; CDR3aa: CASSSRVAEQFF; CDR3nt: TGTGCCAGCAGCTCCAGGGTGGCTGAGCAGTTCTTC
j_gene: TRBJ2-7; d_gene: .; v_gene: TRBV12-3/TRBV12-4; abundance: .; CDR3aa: CASSFRTPFEQYF; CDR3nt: TGTGCCAGCAGTTTCCGGACTCCCTTTGAGCAGTACTTC
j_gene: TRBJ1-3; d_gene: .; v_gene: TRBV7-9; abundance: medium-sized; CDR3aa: CASSFKGPLAGNTIYF; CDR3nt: TGTGCCAGCAGCTTCAAGGGGCCTCTAGCTGGAAACACCATATATTTT
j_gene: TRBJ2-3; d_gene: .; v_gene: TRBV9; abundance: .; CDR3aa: CASTPVGGARSQYF; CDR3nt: TGTGCCAGCACCCCCGTTGGGGGGGCAAGATCCCAATATTTT
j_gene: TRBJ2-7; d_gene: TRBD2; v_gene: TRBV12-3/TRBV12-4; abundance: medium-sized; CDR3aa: CASSPFGSGVLEQYF; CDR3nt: TGTGCCAGCAGTCCCTTTGGTAGCGGGGTGTTAGAGCAGTACTTC
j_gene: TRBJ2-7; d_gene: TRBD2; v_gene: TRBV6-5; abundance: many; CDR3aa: CASSYLAGEREQYF; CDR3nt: TGTGCCAGCAGTTACCTGGCGGGAGAGCGCGAGCAGTACTTC
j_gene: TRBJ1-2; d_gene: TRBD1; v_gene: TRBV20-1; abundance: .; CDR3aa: CSAEGTGDKVGYGYTF; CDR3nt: TGCAGTGCGGAAGGGACAGGGGATAAGGTCGGCTATGGCTACACCTTC
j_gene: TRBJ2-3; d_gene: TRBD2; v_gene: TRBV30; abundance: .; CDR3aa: CAWSETSGRRDTQYF; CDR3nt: TGTGCCTGGAGTGAGACTAGCGGGAGACGGGATACGCAGTATTTT
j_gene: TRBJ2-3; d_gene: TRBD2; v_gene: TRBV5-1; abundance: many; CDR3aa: CASSLAVGRAVDTQYF; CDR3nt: TGCGCCAGCAGCTTGGCGGTCGGGAGGGCCGTTGATACGCAGTATTTT
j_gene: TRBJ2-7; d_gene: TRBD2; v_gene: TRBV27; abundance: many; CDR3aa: CASSFAGGPVEQYF; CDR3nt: TGTGCCAGCAGTTTCGCGGGAGGGCCGGTTGAGCAGTACTTC
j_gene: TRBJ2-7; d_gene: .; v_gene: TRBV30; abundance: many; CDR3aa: CAWRSPGGYEQYF; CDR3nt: TGTGCCTGGAGGAGCCCCGGGGGCTACGAGCAGTACTTC
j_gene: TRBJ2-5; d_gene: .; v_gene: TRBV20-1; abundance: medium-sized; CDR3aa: CSARGPDEALAETQYF; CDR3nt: TGCAGTGCTAGAGGCCCGGATGAAGCGTTGGCAGAGACCCAGTACTTC
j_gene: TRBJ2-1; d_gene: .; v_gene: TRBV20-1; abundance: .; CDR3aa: CSARGTDTQYFGMFF; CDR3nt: .
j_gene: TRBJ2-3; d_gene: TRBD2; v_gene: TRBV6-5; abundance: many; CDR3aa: CATRGGASDTQYF; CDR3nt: TGTGCCACCCGCGGGGGGGCTTCAGATACGCAGTATTTT
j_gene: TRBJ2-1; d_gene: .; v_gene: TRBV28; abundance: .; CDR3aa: CASSAMGDSAYNEQFF; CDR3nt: TGTGCCAGCAGTGCCATGGGGGACTCGGCCTACAATGAGCAGTTCTTC
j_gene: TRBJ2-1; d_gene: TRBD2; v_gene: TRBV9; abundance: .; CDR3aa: CASSVGGLAGDSEQFF; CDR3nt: TGTGCCAGCAGCGTAGGGGGACTAGCGGGAGACAGTGAGCAGTTCTTC
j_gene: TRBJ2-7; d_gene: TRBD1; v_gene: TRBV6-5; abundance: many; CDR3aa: CASSSSTGAYEQYF; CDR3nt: TGTGCCAGCAGTTCCTCCACAGGGGCCTACGAGCAGTACTTC
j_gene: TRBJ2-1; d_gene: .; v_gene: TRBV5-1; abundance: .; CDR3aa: CASSSRLAEHRDSGINEQFF; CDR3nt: TGTGCCAGCAGCTCCAGACTAGCCGAACACCGGGACAGTGGTATCAATGAGCAGTTCTTC
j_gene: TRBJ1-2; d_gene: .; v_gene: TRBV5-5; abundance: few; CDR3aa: CASRAAIAISPSILVMGSYGYTF; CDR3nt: .
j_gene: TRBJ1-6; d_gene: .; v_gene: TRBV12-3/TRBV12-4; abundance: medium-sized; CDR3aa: CASSANNPGSPLHF; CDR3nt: TGTGCCAGCAGTGCAAATAACCCCGGTTCACCCCTCCACTTT
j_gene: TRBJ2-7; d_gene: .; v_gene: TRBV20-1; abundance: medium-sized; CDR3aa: CSASRGQSSYEQYF; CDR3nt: TGCAGTGCCAGCCGGGGCCAAAGCTCCTACGAGCAGTACTTC
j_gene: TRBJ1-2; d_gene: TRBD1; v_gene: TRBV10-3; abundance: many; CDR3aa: CAISGSTGGGYTF; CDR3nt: TGTGCCATCAGTGGTTCGACAGGGGGTGGCTACACCTTC
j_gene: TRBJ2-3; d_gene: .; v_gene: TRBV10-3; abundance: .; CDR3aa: CAISEGQGETDTQYF; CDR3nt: TGTGCCATCAGTGAGGGGCAGGGAGAAACAGATACGCAGTATTTT
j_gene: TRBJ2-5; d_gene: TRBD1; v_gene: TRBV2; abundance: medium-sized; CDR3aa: CASSSGQGVQETQYF; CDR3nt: TGTGCCAGCAGCTCGGGACAGGGGGTACAAGAGACCCAGTACTTC
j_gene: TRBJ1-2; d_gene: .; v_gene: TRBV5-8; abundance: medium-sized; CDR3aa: CASSLAGHYNYGYTF; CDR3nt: TGTGCCAGCAGCTTGGCGGGACACTATAACTATGGCTACACCTTC